One and the same sample provided the 2 T cell receptor beta chains below, sequenced in a study of cytomegalovirus exposure and HLA in healthy donors (dated by TCRdb to 2016 to 2017). Receptors were amplified or captured by the immunoSEQ multiplex PCR assay. The multiplex PCR relied on a mix of 60 forward primers for TCR Vbeta segments and 13 reverse primers for TCR Jbeta segments. In its TCRdb copy, this immuneACCESS table keeps in-frame sequences only and misses some clones. Where compared with another copy, unresolved V genes explain less than half of these, and the others have no known cause. This sample holds about 160,000 clones; around 75% were observed only once. Around 3% of the sample belongs to the ten largest clones. The sequenced sample consisted of PBMCs. These receptors were taken from a woman aged 45 to 65 in good health and CMV-seropositive.

The J gene is TRBJ2-7, the V gene TRBV18; the D gene is possibly TRBD2 (5 bases). Trimming stripped 0 bases from V and 7 bases from J, with 16 bases between. Germline CDR1 reads KGHSH; CDR2 reads LQKENI. This CDR3 is built from 15 residues. CDR3 protein: CASSPPSARGREQYF. CDR3 nucleotide sequence: TGTGCCAGCTCACCACCTTCAGCCCGGGGTAGGGAGCAGTACTTC.

V gene TRBV13 combines with J gene TRBJ2-3, with TRBD1 identical over 9 bases. Germline V gives CDR1 PRHDT, CDR2 FYEKMQ (reference sequence). The CDR3 extends over 15 amino acids. Trimming took 8 bases from V and 3 from J; bases not matched to a gene: 9. Written as DNA, the CDR3 is TGTGCCAGCGAGGAACAGGGGGCGTCGACAGATACGCAGTATTTT. It codes for CASEEQGASTDTQYF.